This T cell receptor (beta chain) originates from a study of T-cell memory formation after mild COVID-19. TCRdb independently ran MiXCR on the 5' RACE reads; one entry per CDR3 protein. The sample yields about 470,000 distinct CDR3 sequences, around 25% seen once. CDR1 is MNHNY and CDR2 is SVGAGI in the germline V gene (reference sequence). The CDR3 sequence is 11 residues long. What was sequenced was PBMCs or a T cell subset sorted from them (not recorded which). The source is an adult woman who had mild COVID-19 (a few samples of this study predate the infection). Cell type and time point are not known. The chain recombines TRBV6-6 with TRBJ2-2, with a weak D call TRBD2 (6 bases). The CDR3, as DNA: TGTGCGGGGGGTTTGACCGGGGAGCTGTTTTTT. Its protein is CAGGLTGELFF.